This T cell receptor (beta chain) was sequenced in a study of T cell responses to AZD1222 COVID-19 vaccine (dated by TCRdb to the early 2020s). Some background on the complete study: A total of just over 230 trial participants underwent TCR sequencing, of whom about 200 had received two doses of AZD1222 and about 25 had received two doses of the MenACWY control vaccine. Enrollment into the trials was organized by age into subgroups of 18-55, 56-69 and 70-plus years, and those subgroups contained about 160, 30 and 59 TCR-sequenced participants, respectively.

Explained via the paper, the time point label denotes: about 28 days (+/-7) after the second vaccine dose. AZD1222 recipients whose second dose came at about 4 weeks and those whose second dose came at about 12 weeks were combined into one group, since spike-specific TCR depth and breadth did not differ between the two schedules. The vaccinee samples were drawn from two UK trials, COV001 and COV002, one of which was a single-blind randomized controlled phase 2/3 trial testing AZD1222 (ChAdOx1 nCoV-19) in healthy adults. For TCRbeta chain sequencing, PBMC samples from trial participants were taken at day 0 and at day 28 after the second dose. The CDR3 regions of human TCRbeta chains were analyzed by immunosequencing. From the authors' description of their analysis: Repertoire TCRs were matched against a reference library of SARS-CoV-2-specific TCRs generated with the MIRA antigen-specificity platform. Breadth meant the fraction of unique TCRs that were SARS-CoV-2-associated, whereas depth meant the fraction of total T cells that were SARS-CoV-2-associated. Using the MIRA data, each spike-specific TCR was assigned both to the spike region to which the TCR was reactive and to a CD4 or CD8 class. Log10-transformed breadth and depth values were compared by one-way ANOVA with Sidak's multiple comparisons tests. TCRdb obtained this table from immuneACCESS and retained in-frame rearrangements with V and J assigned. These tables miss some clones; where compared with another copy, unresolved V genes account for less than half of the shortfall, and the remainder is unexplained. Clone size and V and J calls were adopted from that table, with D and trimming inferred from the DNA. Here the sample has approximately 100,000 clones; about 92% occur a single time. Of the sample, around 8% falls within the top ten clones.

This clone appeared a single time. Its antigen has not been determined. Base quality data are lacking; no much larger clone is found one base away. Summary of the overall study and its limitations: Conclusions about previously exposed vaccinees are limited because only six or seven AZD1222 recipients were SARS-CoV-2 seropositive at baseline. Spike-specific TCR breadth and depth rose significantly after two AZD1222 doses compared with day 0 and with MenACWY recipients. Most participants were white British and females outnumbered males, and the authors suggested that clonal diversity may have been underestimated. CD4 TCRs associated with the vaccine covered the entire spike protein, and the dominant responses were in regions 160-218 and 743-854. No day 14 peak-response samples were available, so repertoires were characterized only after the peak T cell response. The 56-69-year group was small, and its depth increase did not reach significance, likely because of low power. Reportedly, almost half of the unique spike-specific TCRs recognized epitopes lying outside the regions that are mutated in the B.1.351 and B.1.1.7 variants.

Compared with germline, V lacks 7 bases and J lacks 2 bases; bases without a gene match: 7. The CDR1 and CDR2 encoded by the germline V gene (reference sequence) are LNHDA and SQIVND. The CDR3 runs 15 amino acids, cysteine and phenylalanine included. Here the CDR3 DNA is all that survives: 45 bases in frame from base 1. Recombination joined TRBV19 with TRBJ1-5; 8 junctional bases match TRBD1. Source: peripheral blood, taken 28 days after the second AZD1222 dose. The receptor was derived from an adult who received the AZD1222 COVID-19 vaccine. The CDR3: CASIPGGWGNQPQHF. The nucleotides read TGTGCCAGTATTCCAGGGGGCTGGGGCAATCAGCCCCAGCATTTT.